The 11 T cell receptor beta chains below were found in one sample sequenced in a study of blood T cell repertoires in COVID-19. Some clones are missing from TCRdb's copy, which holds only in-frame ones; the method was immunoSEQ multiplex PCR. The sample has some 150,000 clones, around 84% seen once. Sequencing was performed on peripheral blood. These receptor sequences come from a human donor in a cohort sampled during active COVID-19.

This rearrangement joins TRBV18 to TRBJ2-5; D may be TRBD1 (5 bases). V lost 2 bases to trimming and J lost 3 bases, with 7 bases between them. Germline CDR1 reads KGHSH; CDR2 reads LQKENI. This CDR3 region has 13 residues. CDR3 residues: CASSPATEETQYF. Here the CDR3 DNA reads TGTGCCAGCTCACCAGCGACAGAAGAGACCCAGTACTTC.

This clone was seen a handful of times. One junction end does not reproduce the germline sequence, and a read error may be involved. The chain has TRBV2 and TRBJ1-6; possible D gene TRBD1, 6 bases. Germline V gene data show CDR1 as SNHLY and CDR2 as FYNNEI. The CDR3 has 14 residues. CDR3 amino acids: CASSALQGSSPFHF. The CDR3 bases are TGTGCCAGCAGTGCCCTACAGGGTTCCTCACCCTTCCACTTT.

CDR3 in DNA: TGTGCCAGCAGAGGCCTCTCGGGACAGGGGAATTCACCCCTCCACTTT. Amino acid sequence: CASRGLSGQGNSPLHF. The V call is TRBV7-9, the J call TRBJ1-6; 10 bases are shared with TRBD1. CDR3 length equals 16 residues. The J segment lost 7 bases and the V segment lost 6 bases, leaving 9 bases of the junction unmatched. Germline V CDR1 and CDR2: SEHNR, FQNEAQ (reference sequence).

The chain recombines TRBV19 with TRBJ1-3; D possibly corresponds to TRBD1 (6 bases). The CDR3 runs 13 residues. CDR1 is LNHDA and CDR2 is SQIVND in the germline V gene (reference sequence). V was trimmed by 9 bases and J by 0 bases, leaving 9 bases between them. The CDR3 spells CASTGSSGNTIYF. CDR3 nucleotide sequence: TGTGCCAGCACAGGGAGCTCTGGAAACACCATATATTTT.

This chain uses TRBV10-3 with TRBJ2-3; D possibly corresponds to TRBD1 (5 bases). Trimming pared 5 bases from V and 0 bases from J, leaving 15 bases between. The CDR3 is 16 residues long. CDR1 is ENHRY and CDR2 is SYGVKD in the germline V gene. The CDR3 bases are TGTGCCATCAGTTCAGACAGCTCTTCTAGCACAGATACGCAGTATTTT. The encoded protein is CAISSDSSSSTDTQYF.

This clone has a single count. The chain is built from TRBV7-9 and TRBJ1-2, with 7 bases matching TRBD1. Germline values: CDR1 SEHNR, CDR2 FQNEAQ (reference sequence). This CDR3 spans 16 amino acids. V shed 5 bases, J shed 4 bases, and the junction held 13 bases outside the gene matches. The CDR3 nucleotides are TGTGCCAGCAGCCCTCTAGGGACAGATCCTCTCTATGGCTACACCTTC. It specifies CASSPLGTDPLYGYTF.

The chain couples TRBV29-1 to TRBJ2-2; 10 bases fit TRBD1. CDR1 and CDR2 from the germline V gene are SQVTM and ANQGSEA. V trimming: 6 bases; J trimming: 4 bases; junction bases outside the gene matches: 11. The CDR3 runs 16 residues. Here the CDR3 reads CSVRGQGKGGTGELFF. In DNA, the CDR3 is TGCAGCGTCCGGGGACAGGGGAAGGGAGGCACCGGGGAGCTGTTTTTT.

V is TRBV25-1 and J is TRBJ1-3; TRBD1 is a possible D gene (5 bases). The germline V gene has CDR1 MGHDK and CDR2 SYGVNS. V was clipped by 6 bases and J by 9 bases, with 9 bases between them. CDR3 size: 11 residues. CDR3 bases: TGTGCCAGCAGCCTCGGGGGCACCATATATTTT. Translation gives CASSLGGTIYF.

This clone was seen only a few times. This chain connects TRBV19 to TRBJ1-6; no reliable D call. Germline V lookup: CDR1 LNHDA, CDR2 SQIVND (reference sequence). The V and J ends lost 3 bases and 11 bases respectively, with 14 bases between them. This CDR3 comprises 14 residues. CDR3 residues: CASSMGGPRTPLHF. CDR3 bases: TGTGCCAGTAGTATGGGCGGGCCCAGGACACCCCTCCACTTT. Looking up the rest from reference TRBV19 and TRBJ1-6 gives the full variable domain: DGGITQSPKYLFRKEGQNVTLSCEQNLNHDAMYWYRQDPGQGLRLIYYSQIVNDFQKGDIAEGYSVSREKKESFPLTVTSAQKNPTAFYLCASSMGGPRTPLHFGNGTRLTVT.

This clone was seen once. CDR3 bases: TGTGCCAGCTCACTAAACTACGAAACAACTAATGAAAAACTGTTTTTT. This translates into CASSLNYETTNEKLFF. The chain joins TRBV18 to TRBJ1-4; D gene ambiguous. The CDR3 consists of 16 residues. Trimming took 4 bases from V and 0 from J, leaving 12 bases between them. Germline lookup yields CDR1 KGHSH and CDR2 LQKENI.

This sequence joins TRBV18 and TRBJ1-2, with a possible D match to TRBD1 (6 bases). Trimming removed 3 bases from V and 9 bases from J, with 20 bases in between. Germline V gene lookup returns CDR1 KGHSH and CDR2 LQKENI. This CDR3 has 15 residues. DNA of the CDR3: TGTGCCAGCTCACCCGGGACACCACCCTATGTACGCTACACCTTC. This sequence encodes CASSPGTPPYVRYTF.